This T cell receptor beta chain comes out of a study of blood T cell repertoires in COVID-19. Germline CDR1 is SGHRS and CDR2 is YFSETQ. V lost 4 bases to trimming and J lost 4 bases, with 16 bases between them. This CDR3 is 15 amino acids long. Source study methods: Estimates of nucleated cell counts were drawn from the amplification of reference gene primers. Generated by immunoSEQ multiplex PCR, the TCRdb table keeps only in-frame clones and is missing some. V, J and clone size derive from that table, while D and trimming were established from the DNA sequence. The sample carries some 100,000 clones, roughly nine tenths recorded once.

The chain uses TRBV5-1 and TRBJ2-3, with D tentatively TRBD2 (6 bases). Sequenced: peripheral blood. The receptor comes from a man aged 50-59 years with acute or convalescent COVID-19. The CDR3 protein is CASSVGTGGADTQYF. CDR3 coding DNA: TGCGCCAGCAGCGTTGGAACCGGAGGGGCAGATACGCAGTATTTT.